This T cell receptor (beta chain) derives from a study of identical twins. Points from the study as a whole: The degree of excess twin sharing was weaker in beta out-of-frame sequences. Those out-of-frame alpha sequences shared by twins showed an excess of low generation probability.

Healthy Caucasians provided all donations. Through template switching, a universal primer site was introduced, and the cDNA contained unique molecular identifiers. TCRdb ran MiXCR on the 5' RACE reads and lists one entry per CDR3 protein. The data contain under 900,000 distinct CDR3 sequences, roughly an eighth of them singletons. This clonotype occurred a few times. Antigen unknown. These data also featured in a second study, about yellow fever vaccine responses in identical twins.

The source material was PBMCs. This clonotype was sampled from a woman younger than 35 in good health.

DNA for the CDR3: TGTGCCACCAGCAGAGATCGCACTGTGGATACTGAAGCTTTCTTT. This gives the protein CATSRDRTVDTEAFF. V usage is TRBV15 and J usage is TRBJ1-1; the D is unclear. Germline CDR1 is LNHNV and CDR2 is YYDKDF (reference sequence). There are 15 residues in the CDR3. V was clipped by 0 bases and J by 5 bases, with 13 bases between them.